One and the same sample provided the 20 T cell receptor beta chains below, sequenced in a study of blood T cell repertoires in COVID-19. The data were produced by immunoSEQ multiplex PCR, yet TCRdb's version contains in-frame clones alone and is incomplete. Found here are approximately 230,000 clones, around 80% of them singletons; the top ten hold about 15%. The sequenced material came from PBMCs or T cells enriched from blood (not recorded which). The source of these receptors is a man aged 40-49 years who had recovered from COVID-19.

DNA of the CDR3: TGTGCCAGCAGCTTGGGATCGGAAGAGACCCAGTACTTC. Translation gives CASSLGSEETQYF. The gene calls are TRBV5-6 and TRBJ2-5; D unclear. Germline CDR1 and CDR2: SGHDT and YYEEEE. The CDR3 is 13 amino acids. The V and J ends lost 0 bases and 3 bases respectively, with 6 bases between them.

This rearrangement joins TRBV7-9 to TRBJ2-2; D is undetermined. The ends were cut back, 2 bases at V and 2 bases at J, with 6 bases in the middle. CDR1 is SEHNR and CDR2 is FQNEAQ in the germline V gene (reference sequence). This CDR3 region has 14 residues. The CDR3 DNA reads as TGTGCCAGCAGCTTACCTGTAAACACCGGGGAGCTGTTTTTT. Amino acids: CASSLPVNTGELFF.

The chain has TRBV9 and TRBJ1-1; weak D call: TRBD1 (6 bases). CDR1 and CDR2 (germline): SGDLS, YYNGEE. V lost 3 bases to trimming and J lost 0 bases, with 12 bases between them. The length of the CDR3 is 15 residues. CDR3 in DNA: TGTGCCAGCAGCGCCGGTGGGGGCATGAACACTGAAGCTTTCTTT. It specifies CASSAGGGMNTEAFF.

The V gene is TRBV5-4, the J gene TRBJ1-2, with a tentative D call TRBD1 (6 bases). The CDR3 consists of 14 residues. V was cut by 4 bases and J by 7 bases, with 17 bases left in between. Germline values: CDR1 SGHNT, CDR2 YYREEE (reference sequence). The CDR3 bases are TGTGCCAGCAGCATGTTTACAGGGTCGGGTGGCTACACCTTC. Its protein is CASSMFTGSGGYTF.

The rearrangement uses TRBV3-1 (or the pseudogene TRBV3-2) and TRBJ2-3; 12 positions match TRBD2. J gave up 5 bases and V 4 bases, and 4 bases lay outside the gene matches. Per the germline V gene, CDR1 is LGHDT and CDR2 is YNNKEL (reference sequence). The CDR3 spans 15 residues. CDR3 amino acids: CASSPRLAGVDTQYF. CDR3 sequence (DNA): TGTGCCAGCAGCCCCCGACTAGCGGGAGTAGATACGCAGTATTTT.

The chain combines TRBV28 with TRBJ1-2, with 9 bases fitting TRBD1. V was clipped by 4 bases and J by 4 bases; unmatched bases: 7. Germline CDR1 is MDHEN and CDR2 is SYDVKM. This CDR3 has 15 residues. The CDR3 is CASSSGTGLFYGYTF. The CDR3 bases are TGTGCCAGCAGTTCCGGGACAGGGTTGTTCTATGGCTACACCTTC.

This rearrangement joins TRBV5-1 to TRBJ1-3; a weak D match, TRBD1 (5 bases). The CDR3 contains 15 residues. V was cut by 4 bases and J by 1 base, with 12 bases left in between. The V gene's germline CDR1 is SGHRS and CDR2 YFSETQ. The CDR3: CASSLRGLSGNTIYF. Here the CDR3 DNA reads TGCGCCAGCAGCCTAAGGGGCCTATCTGGAAACACCATATATTTT.

This clone was seen only once. V and J are TRBV28 and TRBJ1-1, with a possible D match to TRBD1 (6 bases). This CDR3 is built from 16 residues. Per germline, CDR1 MDHEN and CDR2 SYDVKM. Trimming took 5 bases from V and 9 from J, leaving 25 bases between them. CDR3 residues: CASSPSRPGGAGKAFF. The CDR3 nucleotides are TGTGCCAGCAGTCCATCCCGTCCGGGGGGCGCAGGGAAAGCTTTCTTT. The whole variable domain, remainder taken from reference TRBV28 and TRBJ1-1, is DVKVTQSSRYLVKRTGEKVFLECVQDMDHENMFWYRQDPGLGLRLIYFSYDVKMKEKGDIPEGYSVSREKKERFSLILESASTNQTSMYLCASSPSRPGGAGKAFFGQGTRLTVV.

The chain recombines TRBV5-4 with TRBJ2-5; TRBD2 aligns across 8 bases. Germline values: CDR1 SGHNT, CDR2 YYREEE (reference sequence). Trimming removed 0 bases from V and 2 bases from J; junction bases left unmatched: 6. This CDR3 is built from 16 residues. The CDR3 loop is CASSLESGGLQETQYF. CDR3 nucleotide sequence: TGTGCCAGCAGCTTGGAATCGGGGGGGCTTCAAGAGACCCAGTACTTC.

This clone was recorded only once. The chain has TRBV7-9 and TRBJ2-3, with 10 nucleotides matching TRBD1. The germline V gene has CDR1 SEHNR and CDR2 FQNEAQ (reference sequence). The V and J ends lost 7 bases and 5 bases, in that order; junction bases with no gene match: 3. CDR3 length equals 13 residues. DNA for the CDR3: TGTGCCAGCAACGGACAGGGGGTAGATACGCAGTATTTT. Translation: CASNGQGVDTQYF.

This chain links TRBV3-1 (or the pseudogene TRBV3-2) with TRBJ2-5; 8 bases line up with TRBD2. V shed 0 bases and J 3 bases; nucleotides not matched to a gene: 6. The germline CDR1 and CDR2 sequences are LGHDT and YNNKEL (reference sequence). The CDR3 has 16 amino acids. CDR3 protein: CASSQDGAAGEETQYF. CDR3 DNA: TGTGCCAGCAGCCAAGATGGGGCAGCGGGAGAAGAGACCCAGTACTTC.

The chain couples TRBV5-5 to TRBJ2-5; 11 bases are shared with TRBD2. The V segment lost 4 bases and the J segment 5 bases; nucleotides outside the gene matches: 4. The CDR3 sequence is 14 residues long. CDR1 and CDR2 from the germline V gene are SGHKS and YYEKEE (reference sequence). Here the CDR3 DNA reads TGTGCCAGCAGCATAGCGGGGGGGCGTGAGACCCAGTACTTC. Translated, it gives CASSIAGGRETQYF. The variable domain in full, with the rest retrieved from reference TRBV5-5 and TRBJ2-5, is DAGVTQSPTHLIKTRGQQVTLRCSPISGHKSVSWYQQVLGQGPQFIFQYYEKEERGRGNFPDRFSARQFPNYSSELNVNALLLGDSALYLCASSIAGGRETQYFGPGTRLLVL.

This clone was counted once. J is TRBJ1-6 and V is TRBV4-1; possible D gene TRBD1, 5 bases. There are 14 residues in the CDR3. Per germline, CDR1 MGHRA and CDR2 YSYEKL. The V end lost 4 bases, the J end lost 13 bases, and 17 bases lay between the germline ends. The CDR3 DNA is TGCGCCAGCAGCCGGACGGCAGGGCCTGAGCCCCTCCACTTT. Its protein is CASSRTAGPEPLHF.

The chain uses TRBV7-3 and TRBJ1-1, with D unresolved. V shed 2 bases and J shed 2 bases, with 6 bases lying between them. The CDR3 spans 13 residues. Germline V lookup: CDR1 SGHTA, CDR2 FQGTGA. CDR3 sequence reads: CASSLFYNTEAFF. The CDR3 nucleotides read TGTGCCAGCAGCTTATTCTATAACACTGAAGCTTTCTTT.

This clone came up once. The V gene is TRBV28, the J gene TRBJ2-7; possible D gene TRBD2, 6 bases. Germline CDR1 reads MDHEN; CDR2 reads SYDVKM. Trimming stripped 9 bases from V and 4 bases from J, with 16 bases between. The CDR3 runs to 13 residues. The CDR3 bases are TGTGCCAGTAAAGGAGGGGTCGGATACGAGCAGTACTTC. This encodes CASKGGVGYEQYF. The whole variable domain, filled in from reference TRBV28 and TRBJ2-7, reads DVKVTQSSRYLVKRTGEKVFLECVQDMDHENMFWYRQDPGLGLRLIYFSYDVKMKEKGDIPEGYSVSREKKERFSLILESASTNQTSMYLCASKGGVGYEQYFGPGTRLTVT.

Points on this clone: The same CDR3 is also encoded by other DNA sequences in this sample. V gene TRBV9 combines with J gene TRBJ1-2, with D possibly TRBD1 on 5 matching bases. The CDR3 loop spans 14 amino acids. Trimming pared 5 bases from V and 2 bases from J, leaving 13 bases between. Germline CDR1 reads SGDLS; CDR2 reads YYNGEE. CDR3 in DNA: TGTGCCAGCAGTGGTAGGGGAGGAAACTATGGCTACACCTTC. This sequence encodes CASSGRGGNYGYTF.

V gene TRBV9 combines with J gene TRBJ1-1, with D unclear. Germline V gene data show CDR1 as SGDLS and CDR2 as YYNGEE. V was cut by 4 bases and J by 0 bases, with 7 bases left in between. CDR3 length equals 13 residues. The CDR3 coding sequence is TGTGCCAGCAGCCTTCACATGAACACTGAAGCTTTCTTT. Translation: CASSLHMNTEAFF.

The V gene is TRBV7-3, the J gene TRBJ1-1; TRBD1 matches at 7 bases. The length of the CDR3 is 12 residues. Germline assignment: CDR1 SGHTA and CDR2 FQGTGA. V gave up 11 bases and J gave up 1 base; unmatched junction bases: 4. The CDR3 is CASGQANTEAFF. The CDR3 DNA sequence: TGTGCCTCTGGACAGGCGAACACTGAAGCTTTCTTT.

The V and J genes are TRBV5-4 and TRBJ2-7, with TRBD2 as a possible D gene (5 bases). V was cut by 0 bases and J by 7 bases, with 17 bases left in between. The CDR3 is 15 amino acids. The germline V gene has CDR1 SGHNT and CDR2 YYREEE (reference sequence). CDR3 residues: CASSLVLVGSGEQYF. Written as DNA, the CDR3 is TGTGCCAGCAGCTTGGTATTAGTGGGCTCGGGGGAGCAGTACTTC.

This clone appeared once. J is TRBJ2-7 and V is TRBV6-5, with 8 bases matching TRBD2. Germline loops: CDR1 MNHEY, CDR2 SVGAGI. CDR3 length: 14 amino acids. V lost 6 bases, J lost 4 bases, and 8 bases stayed unmatched. CDR3 coding DNA: TGTGCCAGCAGCGGGGGGGGTGTAGGGTACGAGCAGTACTTC. This gives the protein CASSGGGVGYEQYF.